Following are 5 T cell receptor beta chains from one sample sequenced in a study of beta chain features in type 1 diabetes. Expressed TCRB transcripts were sequenced, since all the RNA that had been isolated was reverse transcribed. Using immunoSEQ multiplex PCR, the repertoire was profiled, and TCRdb retains in-frame clones only, with some absent. This repertoire shows around 400,000 clones, over 10% found once; its top ten account for more than 0.015%. The sequenced sample consisted of naive CD4+ T cells from blood. The receptors were sampled from a man between 18 and 29 years old in good health.

The chain couples TRBV5-1 to TRBJ2-5, with D perhaps TRBD2 (6 bases). The CDR3 totals 14 residues. Trimming cost V 3 bases and J 1 base, with 10 bases left between them. The germline gives CDR1 SGHRS, CDR2 YFSETQ. CDR3 in DNA: TGCGCCAGCAGCTATCTCGGGGGCCAAGAGACCCAGTACTTC. Translating gives CASSYLGGQETQYF.

The V call is TRBV6-4, the J call TRBJ1-2; 7 bases are shared with TRBD1. In germline, CDR1 is MRHNA, CDR2 SNTAGT. The CDR3 covers 15 residues. V lost 6 bases and J lost 0; bases outside the gene matches: 7. The CDR3, as DNA: TGTGCCAGCAGACCCAGACAGGGAACTAACTATGGCTACACCTTC. This gives the protein CASRPRQGTNYGYTF.

This clone was observed a few times. This sequence joins TRBV21-1 and TRBJ2-7; the D segment call TRBD1 is taken from the table without a DNA check. TRBV21-1 constitutes a pseudogene. There are 17 residues in the CDR3. The CDR3 region is CASSKALAGDSSYEQYF. CDR3 nucleotide sequence: TGTGCCAGCAGCAAAGCGCTGGCAGGGGACAGCTCCTACGAGCAGTACTTC.

The chain employs TRBV5-1 and TRBJ2-7; D remains unclear. CDR1 SGHRS and CDR2 YFSETQ come from the germline V gene. V was trimmed by 0 bases and J by 4 bases, leaving 8 bases between them. The CDR3 sequence is 13 residues long. CDR3 amino acids: CASSLATTYEQYF. The CDR3 DNA is TGCGCCAGCAGCTTGGCCACTACTTACGAGCAGTACTTC.

The rearrangement uses TRBV28 and TRBJ2-3, with a weak D call TRBD2 (6 bases). The germline CDR1 and CDR2 sequences are MDHEN and SYDVKM. There are 13 residues in the CDR3. Deletions cut 8 bases from V and 4 bases from J, with 13 bases between. The CDR3 loop reads CASGRPEADTQYF. CDR3 in DNA: TGTGCCAGCGGGAGGCCGGAAGCAGATACGCAGTATTTT.